These 2 T cell receptor beta chains came from one sample sequenced in a study of T-cell memory formation after mild COVID-19. In TCRdb, the 5' RACE reads were re-called with MiXCR into one record per CDR3 protein. Of about 350,000 distinct CDR3 sequences listed, roughly 13% were seen once; the top ten hold roughly 20%. Sequenced sample: PBMCs or a T cell subset sorted from them (not recorded which). The origin of the receptors is a man between 18 and 35 years old who had mild COVID-19 (a few samples of this study predate the infection). Cell type and time point are not known.

The chain employs TRBV5-1 and TRBJ1-1; D unclear. This CDR3 is 13 amino acids long. CDR1 SGHRS and CDR2 YFSETQ come from the germline V gene. V was shortened by 0 bases and J by 7 bases, with 10 bases between the two germline ends. Here the CDR3 reads CASSLEGNGEAFF. The DNA for the CDR3 is TGCGCCAGCAGCTTGGAGGGTAATGGTGAAGCTTTCTTT.

This clonotype has only a few counts. The CDR3 protein is CASSERTGSGGANVLTF. The DNA of the CDR3 is TGTGCCAGCAGTGAGCGGACAGGGAGTGGAGGGGCCAACGTCCTGACTTTC. The gene calls are TRBV2 and TRBJ2-6; 8 nucleotides match TRBD1. The CDR3 contains 17 residues. J was trimmed by 4 bases and V by 3 bases; bases with no gene match: 8. CDR1 is SNHLY, CDR2 FYNNEI, per germline. The full variable domain, with the rest looked up from reference TRBV2 and TRBJ2-6, is EPEVTQTPSHQVTQMGQEVILRCVPISNHLYFYWYRQILGQKVEFLVSFYNNEISEKSEIFDDQFSVERPDGSNFTLKIRSTKLEDSAMYFCASSERTGSGGANVLTFGAGSRLTVL.